The subject of this entry is one T cell receptor beta chain. Its antigen is not yet known. Per-nucleotide qualities are absent, and no much larger clonotype sits a single base away. Buffy coats from some 36 blood donors, supplied by the Finnish Red Cross blood service, were used as healthy controls. All TCR-sequenced material derived from peripheral blood: patient blood samples and healthy donor buffy coats. Ficoll-Hypaque gradient centrifugation was used to isolate peripheral blood mononuclear cells. For the healthy controls, CD4+ cells were obtained from buffy coats by magnetic purification. Genomic DNA was extracted with the Gentra Puregene Cell and Tissue kit and quantified on a Qubit 2.0 fluorometer. This sample was taken from a study of STAT5B mutations in CD4+ large granular lymphocyte leukemia (dated by TCRdb to the early 2020s). With respect to the entire study: Among healthy controls, the CDR3 'QG' motif was associated with a particular HLA allele. The TCRbeta repertoires of CD4+ T-cell large granular lymphocyte leukemia patients were compared with the TCRbeta repertoires of healthy blood donors. The purity of purified fractions was confirmed by flow cytometry on FACSCanto II or FACSVerse to exceed 95% among lymphocytes.

The CDR1 and CDR2 encoded by the germline V gene (reference sequence) are MNHNY and SVGAGI. V drops 2 bases and J drops 0 bases, leaving 7 bases in between. The CDR3 numbers 14 residues from cysteine through phenylalanine. The read is trimmed to its CDR3 DNA, 42 bases read in frame from base 1. The immunoSEQ assay at survey resolution was used to sequence TCRbeta rearrangements from genomic DNA. In the authors' own workflow: In the TCR sequencing data, the lowest productive clonotype frequency that could be detected was 2.59 x 10-5. Only productive TCRbeta rearrangements, defined as complete and in-frame sequences, were included in the analyses. Sample clonality was computed as Simpson clonality in the immunoSEQ Analyzer version 3.0. Based on frequency, clones were grouped as very rare, small, medium, large (1-20%) or hyperexpanded (>20%). OLGA 1.2.3 estimated generation probabilities, VDJtools produced V-gene circos plots, VDJdb was queried for specificities, and GLIPH identified CDR3 motifs. TCRdb retrieved this table from immuneACCESS and kept in-frame rearrangements only. Not all clones are present; in checked studies, unresolved V genes account for under half, and no reason is known for the remainder. The DNA gave D and trimming, while V, J and clone size come from that table. This sample is represented by approximately 40,000 clones; roughly 84% of them were singletons. The ten most abundant clones make up around 0.37% of the sample.

The research as a whole found: Compared with healthy CD4+ repertoires, CD4-sorted patient repertoires appeared more clonal, and this difference remained even after the putative leukemic clones were removed. Enrichment of TRBV06-family usage was observed among the top patient clones (8/27) relative to healthy controls (2/35). Main leukemic clonotypes were private to each patient, although under 30% appeared at low frequency in other patients' non-leukemic repertoires. Data were not HLA-matched; higher clonality in CD4+ versus CD8+ T-LGLL could reflect the relatively small sample size.

The TCR originated in a human donor in good health. Input material: CD4+ T cells from blood buffy coats. The chain joins TRBV6-6 to TRBJ1-1; D gene: possibly TRBD1, on 5 matching bases. The CDR3 reads as follows: CASSYEGMNTEAFF. The DNA is as follows: TGTGCCAGCAGTTACGAGGGGATGAACACTGAAGCTTTCTTT.